This TCR beta chain emerged from a study of CD4+ T cells in melanoma. Broader study findings: CD8+ T cell, macrophage and B cell function reportedly correlated with neoantigen-specific CD4+ T cells. In melanoma, neoantigen-specific CD4+ T cells reportedly differed in differentiation state.

Repertoires were generated with immunoSEQ multiplex PCR, while TCRdb's copy carries only in-frame clones and drops some. The table has over 45,000 clones, approximately 70% seen once. As to this clone: Its specificity is unknown.

This CDR3 comprises 16 residues. Germline V CDR1 and CDR2: MNHEY, SVGAGI. J gave up 1 base and V 2 bases, and 4 bases lay outside the gene matches. The genes are TRBV6-5 and TRBJ2-2; 7 positions match TRBD2. The sample taken for sequencing was tumor tissue. The sequence was collected from a human donor with melanoma. For the CDR3, the DNA is TGTGCCAGCAGTTACGGGGGGGGAGGGAACACCGGGGAGCTGTTTTTT. This codes for CASSYGGGGNTGELFF.